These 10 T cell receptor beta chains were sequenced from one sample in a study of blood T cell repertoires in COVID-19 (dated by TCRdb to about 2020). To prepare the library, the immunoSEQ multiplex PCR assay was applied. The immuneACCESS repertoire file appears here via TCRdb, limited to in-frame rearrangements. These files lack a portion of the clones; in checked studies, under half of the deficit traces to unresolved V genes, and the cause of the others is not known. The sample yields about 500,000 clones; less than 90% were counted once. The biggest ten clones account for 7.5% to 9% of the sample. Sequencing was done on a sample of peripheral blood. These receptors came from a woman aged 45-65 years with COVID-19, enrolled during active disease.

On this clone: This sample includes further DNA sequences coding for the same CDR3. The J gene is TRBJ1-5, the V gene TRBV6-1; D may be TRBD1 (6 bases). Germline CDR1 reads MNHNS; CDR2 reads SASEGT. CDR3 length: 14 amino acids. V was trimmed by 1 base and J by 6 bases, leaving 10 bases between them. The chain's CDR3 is CASSEVRGSQPQHF. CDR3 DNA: TGTGCCAGCAGTGAAGTAAGGGGGAGTCAGCCCCAGCATTTT.

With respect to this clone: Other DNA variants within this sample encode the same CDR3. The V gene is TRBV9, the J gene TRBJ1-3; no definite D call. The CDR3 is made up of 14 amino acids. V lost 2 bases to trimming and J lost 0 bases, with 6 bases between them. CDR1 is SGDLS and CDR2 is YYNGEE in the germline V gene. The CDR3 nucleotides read TGTGCCAGCAGCGTGGGGAGCTCTGGAAACACCATATATTTT. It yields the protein CASSVGSSGNTIYF.

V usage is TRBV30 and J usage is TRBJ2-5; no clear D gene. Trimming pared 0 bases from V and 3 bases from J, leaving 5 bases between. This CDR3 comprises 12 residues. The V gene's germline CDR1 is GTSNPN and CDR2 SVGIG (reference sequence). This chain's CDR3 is CAWSVIEETQYF. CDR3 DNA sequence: TGTGCCTGGAGTGTAATCGAAGAGACCCAGTACTTC.

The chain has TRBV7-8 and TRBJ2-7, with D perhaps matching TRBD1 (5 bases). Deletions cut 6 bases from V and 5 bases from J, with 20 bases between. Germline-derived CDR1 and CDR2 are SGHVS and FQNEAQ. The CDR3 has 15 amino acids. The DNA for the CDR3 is TGTGCCAGCAGTTTCGATGGCCCCAGGGCGGACGAGCAGTACTTC. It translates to CASSFDGPRADEQYF.

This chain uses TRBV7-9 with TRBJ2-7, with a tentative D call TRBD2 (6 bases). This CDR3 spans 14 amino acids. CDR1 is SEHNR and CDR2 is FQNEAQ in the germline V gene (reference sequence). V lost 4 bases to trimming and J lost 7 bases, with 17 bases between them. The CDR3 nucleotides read TGTGCCAGCAGCTGGGACTTTGGGTCCGGGGAGCAGTACTTC. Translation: CASSWDFGSGEQYF. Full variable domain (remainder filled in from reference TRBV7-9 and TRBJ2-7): DTGVSQNPRHKITKRGQNVTFRCDPISEHNRLYWYRQTLGQGPEFLTYFQNEAQLEKSRLLSDRFSAERPKGSFSTLEIQRTEQGDSAMYLCASSWDFGSGEQYFGPGTRLTVT.

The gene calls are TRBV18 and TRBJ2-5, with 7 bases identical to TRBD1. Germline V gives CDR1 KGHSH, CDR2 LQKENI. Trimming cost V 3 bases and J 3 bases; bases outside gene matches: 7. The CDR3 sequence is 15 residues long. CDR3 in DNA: TGTGCCAGCTCACCGCAGGCCGGGACAGAAGAGACCCAGTACTTC. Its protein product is CASSPQAGTEETQYF.

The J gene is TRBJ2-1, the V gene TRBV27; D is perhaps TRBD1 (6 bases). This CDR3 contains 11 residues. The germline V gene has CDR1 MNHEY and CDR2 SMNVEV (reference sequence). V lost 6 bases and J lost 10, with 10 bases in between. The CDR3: CASSATGEQFF. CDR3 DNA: TGTGCCAGCAGCGCAACAGGGGAGCAGTTCTTC.

The CDR3, as DNA: TGTGCCATCAGTTTGACAGGGGACGGGTCCTACGAGCAGTACTTC. Protein product: CAISLTGDGSYEQYF. The rearrangement uses TRBV10-3 and TRBJ2-7, with TRBD1 matching 8 bases. Germline loops: CDR1 ENHRY, CDR2 SYGVKD. V was clipped by 5 bases and J by 1 base; unmatched bases: 7. The CDR3 is 15 amino acids.

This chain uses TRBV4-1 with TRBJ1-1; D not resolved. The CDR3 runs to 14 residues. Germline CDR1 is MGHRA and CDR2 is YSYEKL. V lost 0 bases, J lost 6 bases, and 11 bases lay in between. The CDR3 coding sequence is TGCGCCAGCAGCCAAGATCAGAGGGTGGCTGAAGCTTTCTTT. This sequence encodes CASSQDQRVAEAFF.

DNA of the CDR3: TGTGCCAGTAGTATAGATGTCGACAGCTACGAGCAGTACTTC. Translated, it gives CASSIDVDSYEQYF. The rearrangement joins TRBV19 to TRBJ2-7; perhaps TRBD1 as D (5 bases). There are 14 residues in the CDR3. Looked up from germline, CDR1 is LNHDA and CDR2 is SQIVND (reference sequence). V was pared by 0 bases and J by 3 bases, with 9 bases between.